Here is one TCR beta chain with its context. What it recognizes is unknown. J gave up 5 bases and V 9 bases, and 10 bases lay outside the gene matches. Germline CDR1 SGHTA, CDR2 FQGNSA. There are 14 residues in the CDR3. Produced via immunoSEQ multiplex PCR; TCRdb's table is partial and in-frame only. Of a few million clones detected, just under 95% appear once; the ten largest clones hold 0.37%. The data derive from a study of shared clonotypes between healthy human individuals. The wider study: For every donor, three CD4 naive, three CD4 memory, two CD8 naive and one CD8 memory plates were used. Whole-study results and caveats: An expected dependence of interdonor clonotype sharing on sequencing depth was noted. Generation probability values for non-shared clonotypes were lower than those for clonotypes shared by all four donors.

The V and J genes are TRBV7-2 and TRBJ2-7; 10 bases map to TRBD2. Sample: naive CD4+ T cells from PBMCs. Sample subset: CD45RA+ positively selected. The sequence was collected from a young man in good health. Some clones in this sample may be carry-over from other donors' samples. Here the CDR3 reads CASSNSGRYHEQYF. The CDR3 DNA reads as TGTGCCAGTAGTAATAGCGGGAGGTACCACGAGCAGTACTTC.